This T cell receptor (beta chain) stems from a study of cytomegalovirus exposure and HLA in healthy donors. Study-level findings and limits: As confirmed in vitro, three CMV-associated chains were specific for CMV antigens.

On this clone itself: Its cognate antigen is unknown.

Each donor's status was that of a healthy bone marrow donor. Nominally healthy donors were sampled, though unrecorded immune exposures were likely. Amplification used 60 Vbeta primers and 13 Jbeta primers. Original handling: A follow-up analysis tallied about 88 million unique TCR beta chains, roughly 11 million shared. Repertoires were generated with immunoSEQ multiplex PCR, while TCRdb's copy carries only in-frame clones and drops some. V and J calls and clone size are given by that table; D and trimming were obtained from the DNA. This sample has about 130,000 clones, with about 82% found just once. The V end lost 0 bases, the J end lost 10 bases, and 17 bases lay between the germline ends. Germline V gene lookup returns CDR1 SGHRS and CDR2 YFSETQ. The CDR3 runs to 15 residues.

The receptor was derived from a man aged 50-60 years in good health and CMV-seronegative. V and J are TRBV5-1 and TRBJ1-5, with D possibly being TRBD1 (6 bases). The specimen was PBMCs. This CDR3 reads CASSLEGAEGVPQHF. In DNA form, the CDR3 reads TGCGCCAGCAGCTTGGAAGGGGCAGAGGGGGTACCCCAGCATTTT.